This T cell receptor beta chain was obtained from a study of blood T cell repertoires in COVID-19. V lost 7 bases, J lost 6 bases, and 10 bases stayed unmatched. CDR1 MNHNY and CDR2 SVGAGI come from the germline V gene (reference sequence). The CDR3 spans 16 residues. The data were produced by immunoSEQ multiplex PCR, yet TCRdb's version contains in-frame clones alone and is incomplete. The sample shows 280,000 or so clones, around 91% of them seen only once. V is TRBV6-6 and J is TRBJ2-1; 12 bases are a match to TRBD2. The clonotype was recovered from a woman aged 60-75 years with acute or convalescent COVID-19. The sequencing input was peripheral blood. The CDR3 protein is CASTGLAGLASNEQFF. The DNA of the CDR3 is TGTGCCAGCACCGGACTAGCGGGACTAGCCTCCAATGAGCAGTTCTTC.